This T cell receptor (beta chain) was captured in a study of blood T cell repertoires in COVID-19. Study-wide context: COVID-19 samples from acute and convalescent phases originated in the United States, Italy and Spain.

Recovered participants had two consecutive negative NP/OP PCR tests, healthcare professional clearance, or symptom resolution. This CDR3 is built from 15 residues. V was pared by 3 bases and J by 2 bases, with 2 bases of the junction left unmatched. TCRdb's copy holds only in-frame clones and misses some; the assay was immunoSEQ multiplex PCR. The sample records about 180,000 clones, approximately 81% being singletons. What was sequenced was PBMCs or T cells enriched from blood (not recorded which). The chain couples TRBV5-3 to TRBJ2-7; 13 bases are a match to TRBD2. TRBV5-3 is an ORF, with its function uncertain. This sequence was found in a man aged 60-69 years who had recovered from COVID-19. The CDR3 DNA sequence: TGTGCCAGAAGCTGTGGACTAGCGGGAGCCTACGAGCAGTACTTC. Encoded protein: CARSCGLAGAYEQYF.